One sample yielded the 5 T cell receptor beta chains listed below, sequenced in a study of blood T cell repertoires in COVID-19. Sequencing used immunoSEQ multiplex PCR; TCRdb keeps in-frame clones, though not all of them. There are approximately 140,000 clones in the sample; 70% to 90% occur only once, and 25% to 30% lies in the top ten. Input material: peripheral blood. The receptor set was obtained from a human donor in a cohort sampled during active COVID-19.

The chain links TRBV3-1 (or the pseudogene TRBV3-2) to TRBJ2-5; TRBD2 matches at 10 bases. The J segment lost 1 base and the V segment lost 7 bases, leaving 12 bases of the junction unmatched. The CDR3 has 17 residues. The germline CDR1 and CDR2 sequences are LGHDT and YNNKEL (reference sequence). The CDR3 DNA sequence: TGTGCCAGCACGGCCGTTTCTAGCGGGGGACTCCAAGAGACCCAGTACTTC. This gives the protein CASTAVSSGGLQETQYF.

The V gene is TRBV5-1, the J gene TRBJ1-2; D is perhaps TRBD1 (6 bases). The CDR3 has 13 residues. Germline V lookup: CDR1 SGHRS, CDR2 YFSETQ. The V end was cut by 2 bases, the J end by 5 bases, with 10 bases between. This CDR3 is CASSFRQDYGYTF. CDR3 DNA: TGCGCCAGCAGCTTCAGACAGGATTATGGCTACACCTTC. Drawing the rest from reference TRBV5-1 and TRBJ1-2, the complete variable domain is KAGVTQTPRYLIKTRGQQVTLSCSPISGHRSVSWYQQTPGQGLQFLFEYFSETQRNKGNFPGRFSGRQFSNSRSEMNVSTLELGDSALYLCASSFRQDYGYTFGSGTRLTVV.

The chain carries TRBV4-3 and TRBJ1-4, with TRBD1 matching 7 bases. With V trimmed by 4 bases and J by 8 bases, 10 bases remained unmatched. Germline-derived CDR1 and CDR2 are LGHNA and YSLEER. The CDR3 is made up of 15 amino acids. DNA of the CDR3: TGCGCCAGCAGCCCCGGACAGGCTCTGGGAGAAAAACTGTTTTTT. It is translated as CASSPGQALGEKLFF.

The chain links TRBV6-2 or TRBV6-3 to TRBJ1-2; TRBD1 aligns across 7 bases. This CDR3 is 15 amino acids long. The germline CDR1 and CDR2 sequences are MNHEY and SVGEGT. J lost 8 bases, V lost 6 bases, and 15 bases had no gene match. The CDR3 DNA sequence: TGTGCCAGCAGCCTGCCGGGACAGAAGGGAGGAGGCTACACCTTC. It encodes CASSLPGQKGGGYTF.

Regarding this clone: One end of the junction fails to match germline, which may point to a read error. The chain combines TRBV11-2 with TRBJ2-1; 8 nucleotides line up with TRBD1. The CDR3 is 16 amino acids. CDR1 and CDR2 from the germline V gene are SGHAT and FQNNGV. The CDR3 region has the DNA TGTGCCAGCAGCCTAGAACCGGGACAGGCATGGGATGAGCAGTTCTTC. This encodes CASSLEPGQAWDEQFF. The full variable domain, its missing parts supplied by reference TRBV11-2 and TRBJ2-1, is EAGVAQSPRYKIIEKRQSVAFWCNPISGHATLYWYQQILGQGPKLLIQFQNNGVVDDSQLPKDRFSAERLKGVDSTLKIQPAKLEDSAVYLCASSLEPGQAWDEQFFGPGTRLTVL.